A single sample gave rise to the 27 T cell receptor beta chains below, sequenced in a study of Tregs in tolerant kidney transplant recipients. Repertoires were generated with immunoSEQ multiplex PCR, while TCRdb's copy carries only in-frame clones and drops some. The table lists some 80,000 clones, 98% of them singletons. This specimen consisted of CD4+ T cells from blood, obtained before the transplant. The receptors were sampled from a human donor who received a combined kidney and bone marrow transplant.

The chain is built from TRBV2 and TRBJ1-1; TRBD1 matches at 8 bases. There are 15 residues in the CDR3. The germline CDR1 and CDR2 sequences are SNHLY and FYNNEI. The junction had 8 bases not matched to a gene; V was cut back by 6 bases and J by 2 bases. CDR3 sequence: CASRAVTGANTEAFF. DNA for the CDR3: TGTGCCAGCAGGGCGGTGACAGGGGCAAACACTGAAGCTTTCTTT.

This sequence joins TRBV4-1 and TRBJ1-2; tentatively, D is TRBD1 (6 bases). CDR3 length: 14 residues. Germline assignment: CDR1 MGHRA and CDR2 YSYEKL. Trimming shortened V by 4 bases and J by 3 bases, and 12 bases separated the two germline ends. CDR3 coding DNA: TGCGCCAGCAGCCCCGCAACAGGGTACTATGGCTACACCTTC. Protein: CASSPATGYYGYTF.

The J gene is TRBJ2-5, the V gene TRBV11-1, with D unclear. V was trimmed by 5 bases and J by 2 bases, leaving 6 bases between them. The CDR3 is 12 amino acids. Germline V lookup: CDR1 SGHAT, CDR2 FQDESV (reference sequence). The CDR3 DNA sequence: TGTGCCAGCAGCGCGTTTCAAGAGACCCAGTACTTC. This gives the protein CASSAFQETQYF.

V is TRBV29-1 and J is TRBJ1-4; D might be TRBD1 (6 bases). This CDR3 is 13 amino acids long. Germline CDR1 and CDR2: SQVTM and ANQGSEA. V was clipped by 3 bases and J by 8 bases, with 13 bases between them. The CDR3 DNA follows: TGCAGCGTTGAGCACGCAGGGGACGAAAAACTGTTTTTT. This translates into CSVEHAGDEKLFF.

The chain couples TRBV5-6 to TRBJ1-2; D is undetermined. With 0 bases removed from V and 7 bases from J, the gap between germline ends came to 13 bases. This CDR3 is built from 14 residues. The germline gives CDR1 SGHDT, CDR2 YYEEEE. The CDR3 loop reads CASSLAGDRGGYTF. CDR3 sequence (DNA): TGTGCCAGCAGCTTGGCCGGCGATCGGGGTGGCTACACCTTC.

V is TRBV6-1 and J is TRBJ2-5; 11 bases are a match to TRBD2. After removal of 5 bases from V and 5 bases from J, the junction contained 1 base not matched to a gene. The CDR3 totals 13 residues. CDR1 and CDR2 (germline): MNHNS, SASEGT. DNA for the CDR3: TGTGCCAGCAGTTTAGCGGGAGGGGAGACCCAGTACTTC. Translated, it gives CASSLAGGETQYF.

V and J are TRBV9 and TRBJ2-7; 8 bases match TRBD2. Germline CDR1 reads SGDLS; CDR2 reads YYNGEE. J was trimmed by 6 bases and V by 2 bases; bases with no gene match: 4. The CDR3 runs to 13 residues. For the CDR3, the DNA is TGTGCCAGCAGCGTCGGACTAGCTTTCGAGCAGTACTTC. As protein: CASSVGLAFEQYF.

The rearrangement links TRBV4-2 to TRBJ1-1; 8 nucleotides align to TRBD1. Trimming took 0 bases from V and 11 from J; bases not matched to a gene: 11. This CDR3 comprises 15 residues. Germline CDR1 LGHNA, CDR2 YNFKEQ. The CDR3 DNA reads TGTGCCAGCAGCCAAGATATGGTACAGGGGGTCGCGGCTTTCTTT. Translating it yields CASSQDMVQGVAAFF.

The rearrangement uses TRBV28 and TRBJ1-3; the D is unclear. There are 17 residues in the CDR3. V dropped 0 bases and J dropped 0 bases, with 12 bases sitting between them. Germline V gene sequence: CDR1 MDHEN, CDR2 SYDVKM. CDR3 DNA sequence: TGTGCCAGCAGTTTATGGGGTGGCCAGGTCTCTGGAAACACCATATATTTT. This gives the protein CASSLWGGQVSGNTIYF.

The rearrangement uses TRBV11-2 and TRBJ2-5; tentative D call: TRBD2 (6 bases). Trimming left V 1 base short and J 6 bases short, with 18 bases between. Germline loops: CDR1 SGHAT, CDR2 FQNNGV. The CDR3 is made up of 16 amino acids. CDR3 in amino acids: CASSLVQLAGPQTQYF. The CDR3 nucleotides are TGTGCCAGCAGCTTAGTTCAACTAGCAGGGCCCCAGACCCAGTACTTC.

The DNA for the CDR3 is TGCGCCAGCAGCCAAGACCGGACAGGGGGGTGGACAGATACGCAGTATTTT. This gives the protein CASSQDRTGGWTDTQYF. This chain uses TRBV4-3 with TRBJ2-3; 10 positions match TRBD1. CDR3 length: 17 amino acids. Germline-derived CDR1 and CDR2 are LGHNA and YSLEER. V lost 0 bases to trimming and J lost 3 bases; unmatched junction nucleotides: 6.

This clone occurred once. The junction differs from germline at one of its ends, possibly a read error. The chain is built from TRBV19 and TRBJ1-1; D may be TRBD1 (6 bases). The CDR3 has 12 residues. Per germline, CDR1 LNHDA and CDR2 SQIVND (reference sequence). CDR3 in amino acids: CASSIPQGRMKF. CDR3 bases: TGTGCCAGTAGTATACCACAGGGCCGAATGAAGTTT.

As concerns this clone: This CDR3 is missing its conserved last phenylalanine or tryptophan, likely due to a read error. The DNA is omitted, as the CDR3 cannot be located on it reliably, and the CDR3 follows TCRdb's listing. This rearrangement joins TRBV7-2 to TRBJ2-6; TRBD1 reflects the table's D call only, with no check against the DNA. The CDR3 length equals 11 residues, ends included. CDR1 is SGHTA, CDR2 FQGNSA, per germline. This CDR3 reads CASSLGGALRG.

The V gene is TRBV7-3, the J gene TRBJ2-2; the D is unclear. The V gene lost 5 bases and the J gene lost 1 base, with 11 bases spanning the gap. Germline-derived CDR1 and CDR2 are SGHTA and FQGTGA. The CDR3 extends over 15 amino acids. CDR3 in amino acids: CASSPSPGNTGELFF. Written as DNA, the CDR3 is TGTGCCAGCAGCCCGTCCCCCGGGAACACCGGGGAGCTGTTTTTT.

The chain employs TRBV11-3 and TRBJ2-2, with D possibly matching TRBD2 (5 bases). Trimming took 0 bases from V and 4 from J, leaving 6 bases between them. The CDR3 sequence is 14 residues long. The V gene's germline CDR1 is SGHNT and CDR2 YENEEA. CDR3 in amino acids: CASSLEAGTGELFF. The CDR3 nucleotides are TGTGCCAGCAGCTTAGAGGCGGGCACCGGGGAGCTGTTTTTT.

The chain combines TRBV11-3 with TRBJ2-1, with TRBD2 identical over 9 bases. V lost 2 bases to trimming and J lost 4 bases; unmatched junction nucleotides: 6. Germline V gene data show CDR1 as SGHNT and CDR2 as YENEEA. The CDR3 consists of 16 residues. The CDR3 DNA is TGTGCCAGCAGCTTACGGACTAGCGAAATGTACAATGAGCAGTTCTTC. This codes for CASSLRTSEMYNEQFF. Supplemented by reference TRBV11-3 and TRBJ2-1, the full variable domain reads EAGVVQSPRYKIIEKKQPVAFWCNPISGHNTLYWYLQNLGQGPELLIRYENEEAVDDSQLPKDRFSAERLKGVDSTLKIQPAELGDSAVYLCASSLRTSEMYNEQFFGPGTRLTVL.

V usage is TRBV27 and J usage is TRBJ1-4; no clear D. The CDR3 sequence is 14 residues long. CDR1 and CDR2 (germline): MNHEY, SMNVEV (reference sequence). V was cut by 8 bases and J by 0 bases, with 10 bases left in between. The CDR3 DNA is TGTGCCAGCGGACTAAGGCCAACTAATGAAAAACTGTTTTTT. Its translation: CASGLRPTNEKLFF.

The V gene is TRBV6-5, the J gene TRBJ1-2; D perhaps matches TRBD1 (5 bases). This CDR3 has 13 residues. With 2 bases removed from V and 3 bases from J, the gap between germline ends came to 7 bases. Germline-derived CDR1 and CDR2 are MNHEY and SVGAGI. The chain's CDR3 is CASSYGAHYGYTF. CDR3 sequence (DNA): TGTGCCAGCAGTTACGGGGCCCACTATGGCTACACCTTC.

The V call is TRBV2, the J call TRBJ1-2; D gene uncertain. Trimming took 4 bases from V and 0 from J, leaving 18 bases between them. CDR1 SNHLY and CDR2 FYNNEI come from the germline V gene. The CDR3 extends over 17 amino acids. CDR3 protein: CASSGEQLLLANYGYTF. Here the CDR3 DNA reads TGTGCCAGCAGTGGAGAGCAGCTTCTTCTAGCTAACTATGGCTACACCTTC.

The table lists this clone with a count of one. The rearrangement links TRBV5-1 to TRBJ2-3, with D unresolved. Germline CDR1 SGHRS, CDR2 YFSETQ. Trimming removed 5 bases at V and 1 base at J, with 5 bases between. CDR3 length: 12 amino acids. The CDR3 protein is CASRARTDTQYF. CDR3 DNA sequence: TGCGCCAGCAGGGCCCGCACAGATACGCAGTATTTT.

The V and J genes are TRBV5-1 and TRBJ2-7, with D possibly matching TRBD1 (6 bases). The CDR3 loop spans 15 amino acids. Germline V lookup: CDR1 SGHRS, CDR2 YFSETQ. V lost 2 bases and J 5 bases, leaving 17 bases between the germline ends. CDR3 loop: CASSLTGIVTDEQYF. The CDR3 bases are TGCGCCAGCAGCTTAACAGGGATAGTGACTGACGAGCAGTACTTC.

This chain links TRBV15 with TRBJ2-5, with 10 nucleotides matching TRBD2. CDR1 LNHNV and CDR2 YYDKDF come from the germline V gene (reference sequence). The CDR3 is 18 residues long. V shed 0 bases, J shed 5 bases, and the junction held 12 bases outside the gene matches. The CDR3 DNA sequence: TGTGCCACCAGCAGAGATTGGGCTAGCGGGAGCGGAGGGGAGACCCAGTACTTC. Its translation is CATSRDWASGSGGETQYF. The whole variable domain, filled in from reference TRBV15 and TRBJ2-5, reads DAMVIQNPRYQVTQFGKPVTLSCSQTLNHNVMYWYQQKSSQAPKLLFHYYDKDFNNEADTPDNFQSRRPNTSFCFLDIRSPGLGDTAMYLCATSRDWASGSGGETQYFGPGTRLLVL.

The chain combines TRBV5-4 with TRBJ1-4; possibly TRBD1 for D (5 bases). The CDR3 is 14 amino acids. V was pared by 4 bases and J by 7 bases, with 14 bases between. Germline values: CDR1 SGHNT, CDR2 YYREEE (reference sequence). Written as DNA, the CDR3 is TGTGCCAGCAGCCCGGGGGGGAAGAGTGAAAAACTGTTTTTT. Protein: CASSPGGKSEKLFF.

This clone appeared a single time. The chain uses TRBV7-9 and TRBJ1-1; 8 bases are shared with TRBD1. The CDR3 has 13 amino acids. V was pared by 10 bases and J by 2 bases, with 6 bases of the junction left unmatched. Germline lookup yields CDR1 SEHNR and CDR2 FQNEAQ (reference sequence). CDR3 sequence reads: CAMGQALNTEAFF. The DNA for the CDR3 is TGTGCCATGGGACAGGCCCTTAACACTGAAGCTTTCTTT.

The chain has TRBV11-3 and TRBJ2-7; TRBD2 might be the D (5 bases). This CDR3 contains 13 residues. The V gene's germline CDR1 is SGHNT and CDR2 YENEEA. CDR3 coding DNA: TGTGCCAGCAGCTTAGAGGACGCGGGCCCCACCGCGGTC. Its protein product is CASSLEDAGPTAV.

V gene TRBV4-3 combines with J gene TRBJ2-3; 9 positions agree with TRBD1. Germline V gene data show CDR1 as LGHNA and CDR2 as YSLEER. The J segment lost 7 bases and the V segment lost 1 base, leaving 6 bases of the junction unmatched. The CDR3 is 15 amino acids. CDR3 amino acids: CASSQAGTGLYTQYF. CDR3 coding DNA: TGCGCCAGCAGCCAAGCAGGGACAGGGCTCTATACGCAGTATTTT.

The CDR3, as DNA: TGCGCCAGCAGCCCAGGGGAGTCGGGTGGCTACACCTTC. Amino acid sequence: CASSPGESGGYTF. The rearrangement links TRBV4-3 to TRBJ1-2; a possible D gene is TRBD1 (6 bases). The CDR3 is made up of 13 amino acids. The V gene lost 4 bases and the J gene lost 7 bases, with 13 bases spanning the gap. Germline CDR1 is LGHNA and CDR2 is YSLEER.